The 27 T cell receptor beta chains presented below share a single source sample, sequenced in a study of control samples from healthy donors and cancer patients. The protocol was immunoSEQ multiplex PCR, while the TCRdb copy is restricted to in-frame clones and leaves out a portion. The sample holds approximately 100,000 clones, around 88% seen once. Sequencing was performed on blood. All receptors come from a man aged 30 to 39 in good health.

V and J are TRBV28 and TRBJ1-2, with a tentative D call TRBD1 (6 bases). Germline V CDR1 and CDR2: MDHEN, SYDVKM. Deletions cut 7 bases from V and 2 bases from J, with 17 bases between. The CDR3 contains 15 residues. In DNA, the CDR3 is TGTGCCAGCAACAAACCGGGACACGTAAACTATGGCTACACCTTC. Protein sequence: CASNKPGHVNYGYTF.

The chain employs TRBV9 and TRBJ2-7; D is uncertain. Germline CDR1 and CDR2: SGDLS and YYNGEE. Trimming removed 1 base from V and 4 bases from J, with 12 bases in between. This CDR3 has 14 amino acids. DNA for the CDR3: TGTGCCAGCAGCGTACAGGCCGGAACATACGAGCAGTACTTC. Its protein is CASSVQAGTYEQYF.

This rearrangement joins TRBV28 to TRBJ2-6; perhaps TRBD1 as D (6 bases). Germline loops: CDR1 MDHEN, CDR2 SYDVKM. The CDR3 is 16 amino acids. V was trimmed by 3 bases and J by 2 bases, leaving 11 bases between them. CDR3 DNA sequence: TGTGCCAGCAGTTTTTCTCCAGGGGCTGGGGCCAACGTCCTGACTTTC. Its translation is CASSFSPGAGANVLTF.

The chain links TRBV11-2 to TRBJ2-7; perhaps TRBD1 as D (5 bases). The CDR3 totals 13 residues. V was trimmed by 5 bases and J by 12 bases, leaving 20 bases between them. Germline values: CDR1 SGHAT, CDR2 FQNNGV. CDR3 coding DNA: TGTGCCAGCAGCCCCTCGGACATTCCCCCCTGGTACTTC. This encodes CASSPSDIPPWYF.

V gene TRBV28 combines with J gene TRBJ1-2; 7 bases line up with TRBD1. CDR1 MDHEN and CDR2 SYDVKM come from the germline V gene. CDR3 size: 13 residues. Germline trimming cut 6 bases from V and 5 bases from J; bases unmatched to any gene: 6. CDR3 sequence: CASSQDRVYGYTF. DNA for the CDR3: TGTGCCAGCAGCCAAGACAGGGTTTATGGCTACACCTTC.

The chain carries TRBV15 and TRBJ2-7; 11 nucleotides agree with TRBD1. Per germline, CDR1 LNHNV and CDR2 YYDKDF (reference sequence). The CDR3 contains 14 residues. The J segment lost 5 bases and the V segment lost 2 bases, leaving 2 bases of the junction unmatched. The CDR3 bases are TGTGCCACCAGCAGACCGGGACAGGGGGACGAGCAGTACTTC. It yields the protein CATSRPGQGDEQYF.

The CDR3 DNA follows: TGTGCCATCAGTGAGATAGAATGGGGGATCCTCTACGAGCAGTACTTC. Translating it yields CAISEIEWGILYEQYF. The V gene is TRBV10-3, the J gene TRBJ2-7; D is perhaps TRBD1 or TRBD2 (5 bases each). CDR1 and CDR2 from the germline V gene are ENHRY and SYGVKD. Trimming left V 2 bases short and J 3 bases short, with 17 bases between. The CDR3 is 16 amino acids.

The chain uses TRBV21-1 and TRBJ1-5. TRBV21-1 is an annotated pseudogene. The CDR3 has 14 amino acids. The CDR3 sequence: CASSKAPGSQPQHF. The CDR3 DNA reads TGTGCCAGCAGCAAAGCCCCCGGAAGTCAGCCCCAGCATTTT.

The chain employs TRBV29-1 and TRBJ2-1, with 7 bases fitting TRBD2. This CDR3 has 12 residues. Per the germline V gene, CDR1 is SQVTM and CDR2 is ANQGSEA. The CDR3 protein is CCEREAGNEQFF. The CDR3, as DNA: TGCTGCGAGCGGGAAGCGGGGAATGAGCAGTTCTTC.

V usage is TRBV2 and J usage is TRBJ1-5, with D possibly matching TRBD1 (6 bases). V was clipped by 5 bases and J by 0 bases, with 8 bases between them. From germline, CDR1 is SNHLY and CDR2 FYNNEI. This CDR3 region has 14 residues. CDR3 DNA: TGTGCCAGCAGTCGACAGGTTAGCAATCAGCCCCAGCATTTT. Protein: CASSRQVSNQPQHF.

The chain employs TRBV29-1 and TRBJ1-2; no reliable D call. Trimming stripped 0 bases from V and 4 bases from J, with 12 bases between. The germline CDR1 and CDR2 sequences are SQVTM and ANQGSEA. The CDR3 runs 14 residues. The CDR3 protein is CSVEDYTRGYGYTF. CDR3 DNA: TGCAGCGTTGAAGATTATACCCGGGGCTATGGCTACACCTTC. Full variable domain (outside the CDR3, taken from reference TRBV29-1 and TRBJ1-2): SAVISQKPSRDICQRGTSLTIQCQVDSQVTMMFWYRQQPGQSLTLIATANQGSEATYESGFVIDKFPISRPNLTFSTLTVSNMSPEDSSIYLCSVEDYTRGYGYTFGSGTRLTVV.

This sequence joins TRBV2 and TRBJ2-7; weak D call: TRBD2 (5 bases). V was trimmed by 2 bases and J by 3 bases, leaving 14 bases between them. The CDR3 extends over 15 amino acids. Germline CDR1 is SNHLY and CDR2 is FYNNEI. CDR3 DNA: TGTGCCAGCAGTGAACTAGCTCACCCAGTCTACGAGCAGTACTTC. Its translation is CASSELAHPVYEQYF. Combining the CDR3 with reference TRBV2 and TRBJ2-7 gives the whole variable domain EPEVTQTPSHQVTQMGQEVILRCVPISNHLYFYWYRQILGQKVEFLVSFYNNEISEKSEIFDDQFSVERPDGSNFTLKIRSTKLEDSAMYFCASSELAHPVYEQYFGPGTRLTVT.

This rearrangement joins TRBV7-2 to TRBJ2-5, with 7 bases identical to TRBD1. This CDR3 is built from 13 residues. Germline CDR1 reads SGHTA; CDR2 reads FQGNSA. With 1 base clipped from V and 4 bases from J, the junction kept 0 bases outside the gene matches. This CDR3 reads CASSLGQGETQYF. The DNA for the CDR3 is TGTGCCAGCAGCTTAGGACAGGGAGAGACCCAGTACTTC.

This clone came up once. The chain combines TRBV10-3 with TRBJ2-3, with D possibly being TRBD2 (5 bases). The CDR3 has 15 amino acids. The germline V gene encodes CDR1 ENHRY and CDR2 SYGVKD. V lost 4 bases and J 0 bases, leaving 11 bases between the germline ends. The CDR3 sequence: CAISGETGSTDTQYF. In DNA form, the CDR3 reads TGTGCCATCAGTGGAGAGACGGGGAGCACAGATACGCAGTATTTT.

The genes are TRBV27 and TRBJ2-7; 8 nucleotides line up with TRBD2. Germline assignment: CDR1 MNHEY and CDR2 SMNVEV (reference sequence). Trimming removed 5 bases from V and 0 bases from J; junction bases left unmatched: 3. The CDR3 sequence is 14 residues long. In DNA, the CDR3 is TGTGCCAGCAGTCGTAGCGGGGTCTCCTACGAGCAGTACTTC. It specifies CASSRSGVSYEQYF.

The chain recombines TRBV28 with TRBJ2-7, with 10 bases that match TRBD2. Germline V gene data show CDR1 as MDHEN and CDR2 as SYDVKM. V shed 3 bases and J 6 bases; nucleotides not matched to a gene: 8. The CDR3 is 15 amino acids. CDR3 DNA: TGTGCCAGCAGTTTGGTCAGCGGGAGGGCGGCCGAGCAGTACTTC. This translates into CASSLVSGRAAEQYF. The full variable domain, in which reference TRBV28 and TRBJ2-7 provide the parts outside the CDR3, is DVKVTQSSRYLVKRTGEKVFLECVQDMDHENMFWYRQDPGLGLRLIYFSYDVKMKEKGDIPEGYSVSREKKERFSLILESASTNQTSMYLCASSLVSGRAAEQYFGPGTRLTVT.

This clone was picked up a small number of times. This sequence joins TRBV4-1 and TRBJ1-6, with no clear D. The CDR3 is 14 amino acids. Germline assignment: CDR1 MGHRA and CDR2 YSYEKL. Trimming took 6 bases from V and 10 from J, leaving 16 bases between them. CDR3 region: CASRVLREESPLHF. The CDR3 DNA sequence: TGCGCCAGCAGGGTGCTGCGGGAAGAATCACCCCTCCACTTT.

The chain links TRBV18 to TRBJ1-1; the match to TRBD1 covers 11 bases. The CDR3 spans 15 residues. Germline V lookup: CDR1 KGHSH, CDR2 LQKENI. J gave up 3 bases and V 4 bases, and 4 bases lay outside the gene matches. The CDR3 DNA reads TGTGCCAGCTCACAGGGACAGGGGGATTACACTGAAGCTTTCTTT. Translating gives CASSQGQGDYTEAFF.

The chain recombines TRBV6-5 with TRBJ2-2; 10 nucleotides line up with TRBD2. CDR3 length equals 15 residues. V trimming: 6 bases; J trimming: 5 bases; junction bases outside the gene matches: 6. CDR1 MNHEY and CDR2 SVGAGI come from the germline V gene. This CDR3 reads CASRVLAGETGELFF. CDR3 coding DNA: TGTGCCAGCAGGGTTCTAGCGGGAGAGACCGGGGAGCTGTTTTTT.

J is TRBJ2-3 and V is TRBV27; D is undetermined. V was trimmed by 0 bases and J by 1 base, leaving 8 bases between them. CDR3 length equals 15 residues. Per the germline V gene, CDR1 is MNHEY and CDR2 is SMNVEV (reference sequence). Written as DNA, the CDR3 is TGTGCCAGCAGTTTATCTATTCGGGGCACAGATACGCAGTATTTT. Translating gives CASSLSIRGTDTQYF.

This chain uses TRBV18 with TRBJ1-6, with D possibly being TRBD1 (6 bases). Trimming took 3 bases from V and 10 from J, leaving 22 bases between them. The germline V gene has CDR1 KGHSH and CDR2 LQKENI. CDR3 length equals 17 residues. The CDR3 DNA reads as TGTGCCAGCTCACCCAGATTTACAGGGTCGAACGTGTCACCCCTCCACTTT. It yields the protein CASSPRFTGSNVSPLHF.

J is TRBJ1-2 and V is TRBV5-1; a possible D gene is TRBD1 (5 bases). Trimming removed 0 bases at V and 2 bases at J, with 11 bases between. CDR1 and CDR2 (germline): SGHRS, YFSETQ. The CDR3 is made up of 15 amino acids. The CDR3 DNA is TGCGCCAGCAGCTTGGATGAAAACAGGAACTATGGCTACACCTTC. Translation gives CASSLDENRNYGYTF.

V gene TRBV12-3 or TRBV12-4 combines with J gene TRBJ1-1; D is unclear. Deletions cut 4 bases from V and 1 base from J, with 7 bases between. There are 13 residues in the CDR3. CDR3 DNA sequence: TGTGCCAGCAGTTATCACGAGAACACTGAAGCTTTCTTT. Translating gives CASSYHENTEAFF.

The V and J genes are TRBV19 and TRBJ2-5, with 15 positions matching TRBD2. The J segment lost 5 bases and the V segment lost 5 bases, leaving 9 bases of the junction unmatched. CDR1 and CDR2 (germline): LNHDA, SQIVND (reference sequence). This CDR3 has 17 residues. CDR3 bases: TGTGCCAGTAGTCCGGGACTAGCGGGAGGTTATAGTGAGACCCAGTACTTC. Translating gives CASSPGLAGGYSETQYF.

This chain uses TRBV5-1 with TRBJ2-1; D tentatively fits TRBD1 or TRBD2 (6 bases each). The V end lost 7 bases, the J end lost 0 bases, and 11 bases lay between the germline ends. Germline-derived CDR1 and CDR2 are SGHRS and YFSETQ. This CDR3 spans 14 amino acids. CDR3 sequence (DNA): TGCGCCAGCGGAGGGGGGAGCTCCTACAATGAGCAGTTCTTC. It yields the protein CASGGGSSYNEQFF.

This chain uses TRBV7-9 with TRBJ2-7; 7 nucleotides line up with TRBD1. The length of the CDR3 is 13 residues. CDR1 is SEHNR and CDR2 is FQNEAQ in the germline V gene (reference sequence). V shed 1 base and J 3 bases; nucleotides not matched to a gene: 0. The CDR3 loop is CASSLGDSYEQYF. The CDR3, as DNA: TGTGCCAGCAGCTTAGGGGACAGCTACGAGCAGTACTTC.

The chain's CDR3 is CASSPLAGGNNEQFF. CDR3 bases: TGTGCCAGCTCACCTCTAGCGGGAGGCAACAATGAGCAGTTCTTC. The chain combines TRBV18 with TRBJ2-1, with 11 bases identical to TRBD2. With 3 bases clipped from V and 5 bases from J, the junction kept 3 bases outside the gene matches. Germline values: CDR1 KGHSH, CDR2 LQKENI. The CDR3 is 15 residues long. Based on the CDR3 plus reference TRBV18 and TRBJ2-1, the full variable domain is NAGVMQNPRHLVRRRGQEARLRCSPMKGHSHVYWYRQLPEEGLKFMVYLQKENIIDESGMPKERFSAEFPKEGPSILRIQQVVRGDSAAYFCASSPLAGGNNEQFFGPGTRLTVL.